Listed below are T cell receptor beta chains from one sample, sequenced in a study of blood T cell repertoires in COVID-19. Method: immunoSEQ multiplex PCR; TCRdb's copy keeps in-frame clones and lacks some. The repertoire holds about 350,000 clones, with over 75% as singletons. Sequenced: PBMCs or T cells enriched from blood (not recorded which). The receptor set was obtained from a woman between 25 and 40 years old who had recovered from COVID-19. Each CDR3 is given with its conserved first and last residue. Expanded clones are given a class, and other clones once, few, many or no size at all.

j_gene: TRBJ1-3
abundance: NA
v_gene: TRBV9
len: 16
CDR3aa: CASSGRQGMSGNTIYF

j_gene: TRBJ2-7
abundance: NA
v_gene: TRBV15
len: 13
CDR3aa: CATSRDPSYEQYF

j_gene: TRBJ1-5
abundance: NA
v_gene: TRBV9
len: 18
CDR3aa: CASSVSKGRGKCNQPQHF

j_gene: TRBJ2-1
abundance: NA
v_gene: TRBV27
len: 13
CDR3aa: CASSLWQYNEQFF

j_gene: TRBJ2-5
abundance: few
v_gene: TRBV20-1
len: 11
CDR3aa: CSVGAAETQYF

j_gene: TRBJ1-4
abundance: NA
v_gene: TRBV28
len: 13
CDR3aa: CASSLYQDEKLFF

j_gene: TRBJ2-3
abundance: NA
v_gene: TRBV20-1
len: 12
CDR3aa: CSASPRADTQYF

j_gene: TRBJ2-1
abundance: NA
v_gene: TRBV2
len: 20
CDR3aa: CADKYLPKRGARNLYNEQFF

j_gene: TRBJ2-1
abundance: once
v_gene: TRBV9
len: 15
CDR3aa: CASSVDGAGGNEQFF

j_gene: TRBJ2-3
abundance: NA
v_gene: TRBV30
len: 16
CDR3aa: CAWSLPGQGLTDTQYF

j_gene: TRBJ1-1
abundance: NA
v_gene: TRBV5-8
len: 14
CDR3aa: CASSLVWQGVEAFF

j_gene: TRBJ1-3
abundance: NA
v_gene: TRBV10-3
len: 14
CDR3aa: CAISRTATGNTIYF

j_gene: TRBJ1-2
abundance: NA
v_gene: TRBV28
len: 15
CDR3aa: CASSSYRGPNYGYTF

j_gene: TRBJ2-1
abundance: NA
v_gene: TRBV29-1
len: 15
CDR3aa: CSVEGEAGYYNEQFF

j_gene: TRBJ1-1
abundance: few
v_gene: TRBV9
len: 15
CDR3aa: CASSILDSWGTEAFF

j_gene: TRBJ2-7
abundance: NA
v_gene: TRBV7-9
len: 14
CDR3aa: CASSPAAGTYEQYF

j_gene: TRBJ2-3
abundance: NA
v_gene: TRBV5-4
len: 17
CDR3aa: CASSTIGTGGSTDTQYF

j_gene: TRBJ1-1
abundance: NA
v_gene: TRBV10-2
len: 14
CDR3aa: CASSVDSENTEAFF

j_gene: TRBJ2-7
abundance: few
v_gene: TRBV28
len: 11
CDR3aa: CASSIRREQYF

j_gene: TRBJ1-2
abundance: NA
v_gene: TRBV2
len: 12
CDR3aa: CASRTAGVGYTF

j_gene: TRBJ1-3
abundance: once
v_gene: TRBV16
len: 16
CDR3aa: CASSQRTGASGNTIYF

j_gene: TRBJ2-1
abundance: NA
v_gene: TRBV7-7
len: 16
CDR3aa: CASSALTGGTYNEQFF

j_gene: TRBJ2-2
abundance: NA
v_gene: TRBV6-5
len: 14
CDR3aa: CASIIKTTTGELFF

j_gene: TRBJ1-1
abundance: NA
v_gene: TRBV10-1
len: 14
CDR3aa: CASSEGQPNTEAFF

j_gene: TRBJ1-2
abundance: NA
v_gene: TRBV9
len: 15
CDR3aa: CASSVGTGEGYGYTF

j_gene: TRBJ2-7
abundance: once
v_gene: TRBV6-2/TRBV6-3
len: 14
CDR3aa: CASSLGQGPYEQYF

j_gene: TRBJ1-4
abundance: NA
v_gene: TRBV15
len: 15
CDR3aa: CATSRDFGEGEKLFF

j_gene: TRBJ2-1
abundance: NA
v_gene: TRBV28
len: 14
CDR3aa: CASSFIGDYNEQFF

j_gene: TRBJ2-5
abundance: NA
v_gene: TRBV7-9
len: 16
CDR3aa: CASSPRGGGLQETQYF

j_gene: TRBJ2-5
abundance: NA
v_gene: TRBV4-2
len: 14
CDR3aa: CASSPSDREETQYF

j_gene: TRBJ2-2
abundance: NA
v_gene: TRBV7-2
len: 15
CDR3aa: CASSLRIAGTGELFF

j_gene: TRBJ2-6
abundance: NA
v_gene: TRBV18
len: 17
CDR3aa: CASSPGMGPVGANVLTF

j_gene: TRBJ2-3
abundance: NA
v_gene: TRBV10-3
len: 14
CDR3aa: CAITAGVPTDTQYF

j_gene: TRBJ2-7
abundance: NA
v_gene: TRBV27
len: 12
CDR3aa: CASSLQGGEQYF

j_gene: TRBJ2-3
abundance: NA
v_gene: TRBV19
len: 14
CDR3aa: CASSKQGWSDTQYF

j_gene: TRBJ1-1
abundance: once
v_gene: TRBV28
len: 14
CDR3aa: CASSRHGGLTEAFF

j_gene: TRBJ2-7
abundance: NA
v_gene: TRBV12-5
len: 16
CDR3aa: CASGFTPHRGPYEQYF

j_gene: TRBJ2-5
abundance: NA
v_gene: TRBV6-2/TRBV6-3
len: 16
CDR3aa: CASSSSGLAAGRTQYF

j_gene: TRBJ1-4
abundance: NA
v_gene: TRBV27
len: 14
CDR3aa: CASSIGTGWGKLFF

j_gene: TRBJ2-7
abundance: NA
v_gene: TRBV5-6
len: 12
CDR3aa: CASSLFSREQYF

j_gene: TRBJ2-3
abundance: NA
v_gene: TRBV5-1
len: 14
CDR3aa: CASSRDRGPDTQYF

j_gene: TRBJ1-6
abundance: NA
v_gene: TRBV9
len: 14
CDR3aa: CASSATGRESPLHF

j_gene: TRBJ1-5
abundance: NA
v_gene: TRBV3-1/TRBV3-2
len: 16
CDR3aa: CASSPLPRLSNQPQHF

j_gene: TRBJ2-3
abundance: NA
v_gene: TRBV19
len: 16
CDR3aa: CASSLLAGAPTDTQYF

j_gene: TRBJ2-2
abundance: NA
v_gene: TRBV11-2
len: 15
CDR3aa: CASSLGSGNTGELFF

j_gene: TRBJ2-1
abundance: NA
v_gene: TRBV7-9
len: 16
CDR3aa: CASSLILSGDNNEQFF

j_gene: TRBJ1-2
abundance: NA
v_gene: TRBV14
len: 13
CDR3aa: CASSHRGSYGYTF

j_gene: TRBJ2-5
abundance: NA
v_gene: TRBV7-2
len: 14
CDR3aa: CASSPLAVQETQYF

j_gene: TRBJ1-4
abundance: NA
v_gene: TRBV14
len: 15
CDR3aa: CASSPGGDRDEKLFF

j_gene: TRBJ1-5
abundance: NA
v_gene: TRBV2
len: 18
CDR3aa: CASSEVGKDILGNQPQHF

j_gene: TRBJ1-2
abundance: few
v_gene: TRBV9
len: 13
CDR3aa: CASSLLDSHGYTF

j_gene: TRBJ1-1
abundance: once
v_gene: TRBV5-5
len: 15
CDR3aa: CASSPSLSVNTEAFF

j_gene: TRBJ1-6
abundance: few
v_gene: TRBV5-4
len: 15
CDR3aa: CASSQRTGYNSPLHF

j_gene: TRBJ2-1
abundance: NA
v_gene: TRBV6-5
len: 13
CDR3aa: CASSYGPMDEQFF